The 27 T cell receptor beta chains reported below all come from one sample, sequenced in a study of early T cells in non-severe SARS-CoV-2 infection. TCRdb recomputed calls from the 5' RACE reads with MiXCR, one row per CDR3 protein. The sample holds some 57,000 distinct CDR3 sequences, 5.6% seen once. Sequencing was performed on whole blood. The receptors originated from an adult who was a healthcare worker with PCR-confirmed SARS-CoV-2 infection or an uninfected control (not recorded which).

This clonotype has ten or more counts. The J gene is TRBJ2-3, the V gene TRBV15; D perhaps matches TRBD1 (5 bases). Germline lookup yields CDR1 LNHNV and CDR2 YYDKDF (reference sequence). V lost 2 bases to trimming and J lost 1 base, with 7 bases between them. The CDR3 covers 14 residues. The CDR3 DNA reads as TGTGCCACCAGCAGAAAAGGGGGCACAGATACGCAGTATTTT. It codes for CATSRKGGTDTQYF. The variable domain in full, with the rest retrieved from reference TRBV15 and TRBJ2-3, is DAMVIQNPRYQVTQFGKPVTLSCSQTLNHNVMYWYQQKSSQAPKLLFHYYDKDFNNEADTPDNFQSRRPNTSFCFLDIRSPGLGDTAMYLCATSRKGGTDTQYFGPGTRLTVL.

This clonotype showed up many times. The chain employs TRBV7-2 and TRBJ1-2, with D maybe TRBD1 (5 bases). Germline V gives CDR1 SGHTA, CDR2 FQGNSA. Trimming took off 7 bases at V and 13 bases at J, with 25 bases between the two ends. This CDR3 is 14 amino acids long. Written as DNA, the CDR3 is TGTGCCAGCACTATAGAAGGTCTCCGGCCAGGGTGCACCTTC. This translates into CASTIEGLRPGCTF.

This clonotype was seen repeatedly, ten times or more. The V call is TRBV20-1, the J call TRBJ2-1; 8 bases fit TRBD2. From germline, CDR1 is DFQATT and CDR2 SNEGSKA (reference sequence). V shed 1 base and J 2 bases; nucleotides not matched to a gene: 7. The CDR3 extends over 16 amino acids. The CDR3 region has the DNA TGCAGTGCTAGAGGGAGTAGCGGGGTCACCTACAATGAGCAGTTCTTC. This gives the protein CSARGSSGVTYNEQFF.

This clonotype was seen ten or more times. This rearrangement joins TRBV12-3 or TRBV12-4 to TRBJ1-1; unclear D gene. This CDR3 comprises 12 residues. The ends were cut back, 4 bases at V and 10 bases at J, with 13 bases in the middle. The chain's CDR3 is CASSSPAQGAFF. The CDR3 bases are TGTGCCAGCAGTTCCCCTGCCCAAGGAGCTTTCTTT.

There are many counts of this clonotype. The CDR3 DNA reads as TGTGCCAGCAGCTACGCGGGACAGGAAGCTAACTATGGCTACACCTTC. Its translation is CASSYAGQEANYGYTF. The rearrangement joins TRBV7-2 to TRBJ1-2; TRBD1 aligns across 8 bases. Looked up from germline, CDR1 is SGHTA and CDR2 is FQGNSA. This CDR3 has 16 amino acids. The junction had 7 bases not matched to a gene; V was cut back by 4 bases and J by 0 bases.

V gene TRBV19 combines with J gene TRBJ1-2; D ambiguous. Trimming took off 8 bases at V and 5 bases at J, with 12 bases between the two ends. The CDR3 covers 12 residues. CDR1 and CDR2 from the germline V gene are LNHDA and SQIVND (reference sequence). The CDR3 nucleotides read TGTGCCAGTGCAGACCGGGGATATGGCTACACCTTC. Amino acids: CASADRGYGYTF.

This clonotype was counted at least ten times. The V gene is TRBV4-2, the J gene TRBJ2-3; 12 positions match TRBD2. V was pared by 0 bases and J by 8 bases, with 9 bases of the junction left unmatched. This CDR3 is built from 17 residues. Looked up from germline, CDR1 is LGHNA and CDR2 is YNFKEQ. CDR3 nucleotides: TGTGCCAGCAGCCAAGAGCAGGGACTAGCGGGCTTCGCTACGCAGTATTTT. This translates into CASSQEQGLAGFATQYF.

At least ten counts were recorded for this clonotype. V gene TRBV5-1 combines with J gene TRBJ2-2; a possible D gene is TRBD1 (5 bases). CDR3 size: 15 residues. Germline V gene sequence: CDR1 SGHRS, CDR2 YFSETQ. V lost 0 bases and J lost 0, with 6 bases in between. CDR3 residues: CASSLGQTNTGELFF. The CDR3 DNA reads TGCGCCAGCAGCTTGGGACAGACGAACACCGGGGAGCTGTTTTTT.

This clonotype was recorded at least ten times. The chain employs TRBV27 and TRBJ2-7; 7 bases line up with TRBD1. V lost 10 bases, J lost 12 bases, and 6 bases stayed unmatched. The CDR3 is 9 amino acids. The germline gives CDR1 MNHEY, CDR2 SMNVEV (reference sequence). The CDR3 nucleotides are TGTGCCACCCCGACAGGGTTGTACTTC. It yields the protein CATPTGLYF.

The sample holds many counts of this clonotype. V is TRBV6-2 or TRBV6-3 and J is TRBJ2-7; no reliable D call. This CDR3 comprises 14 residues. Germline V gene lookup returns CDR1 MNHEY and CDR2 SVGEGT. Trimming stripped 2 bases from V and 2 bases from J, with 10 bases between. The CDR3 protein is CASSYLRAPYEQYF. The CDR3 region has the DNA TGTGCCAGCAGTTACCTTCGGGCCCCCTACGAGCAGTACTTC.

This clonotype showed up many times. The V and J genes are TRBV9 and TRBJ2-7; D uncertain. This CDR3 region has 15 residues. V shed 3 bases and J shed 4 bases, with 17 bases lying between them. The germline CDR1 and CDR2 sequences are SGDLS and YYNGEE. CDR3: CASSGGWGEAYEQYF. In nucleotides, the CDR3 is TGTGCCAGCAGCGGCGGATGGGGTGAAGCGTACGAGCAGTACTTC.

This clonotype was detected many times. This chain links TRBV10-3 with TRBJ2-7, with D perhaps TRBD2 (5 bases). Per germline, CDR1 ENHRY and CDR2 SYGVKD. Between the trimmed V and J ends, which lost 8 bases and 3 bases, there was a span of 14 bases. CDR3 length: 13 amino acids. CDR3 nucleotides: TGTGCCATCCTGAATCCGGGGTACTACGAGCAGTACTTC. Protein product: CAILNPGYYEQYF.

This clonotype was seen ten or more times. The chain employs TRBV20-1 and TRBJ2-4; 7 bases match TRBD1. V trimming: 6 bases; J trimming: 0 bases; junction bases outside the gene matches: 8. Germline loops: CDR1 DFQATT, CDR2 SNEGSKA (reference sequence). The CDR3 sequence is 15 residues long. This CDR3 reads CSARKTGLAKNIQYF. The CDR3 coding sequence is TGCAGTGCGAGAAAGACAGGGCTAGCCAAAAACATTCAGTACTTC.

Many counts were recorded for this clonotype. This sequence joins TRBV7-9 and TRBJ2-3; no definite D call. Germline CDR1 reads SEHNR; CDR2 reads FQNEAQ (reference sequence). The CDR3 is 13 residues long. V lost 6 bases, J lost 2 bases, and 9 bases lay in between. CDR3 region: CASSASYTDTQYF. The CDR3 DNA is TGTGCCAGCAGTGCAAGTTACACAGATACGCAGTATTTT.

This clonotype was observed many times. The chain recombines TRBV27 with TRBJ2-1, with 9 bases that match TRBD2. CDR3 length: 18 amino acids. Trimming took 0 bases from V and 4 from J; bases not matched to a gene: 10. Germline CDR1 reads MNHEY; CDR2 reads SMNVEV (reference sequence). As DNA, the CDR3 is TGTGCCAGCAGTTTATCGGCCGGGGTAGCGGGAGTTTACAATGAGCAGTTCTTC. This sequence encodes CASSLSAGVAGVYNEQFF.

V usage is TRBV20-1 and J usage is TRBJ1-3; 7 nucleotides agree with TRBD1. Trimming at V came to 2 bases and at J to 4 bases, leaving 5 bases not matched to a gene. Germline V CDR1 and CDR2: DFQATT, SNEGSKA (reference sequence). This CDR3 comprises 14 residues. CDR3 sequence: CSARPRGWGNTIYF. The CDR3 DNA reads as TGCAGTGCTAGACCCAGGGGGTGGGGAAACACCATATATTTT.

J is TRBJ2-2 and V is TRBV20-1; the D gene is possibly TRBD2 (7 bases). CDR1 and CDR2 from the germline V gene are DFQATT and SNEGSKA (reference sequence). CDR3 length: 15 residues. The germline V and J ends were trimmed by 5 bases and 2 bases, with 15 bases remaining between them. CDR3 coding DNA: TGCAGTGCTCCGAGGGGAGGGGGAAACACCGGGGAGCTGTTTTTT. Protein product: CSAPRGGGNTGELFF.

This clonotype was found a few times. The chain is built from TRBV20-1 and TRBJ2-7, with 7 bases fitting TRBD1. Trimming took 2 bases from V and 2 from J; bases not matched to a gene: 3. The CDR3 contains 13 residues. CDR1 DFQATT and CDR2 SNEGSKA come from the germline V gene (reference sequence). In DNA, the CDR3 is TGCAGTGCTAGAACCGGGACAGCCTACGAGCAGTACTTC. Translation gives CSARTGTAYEQYF.

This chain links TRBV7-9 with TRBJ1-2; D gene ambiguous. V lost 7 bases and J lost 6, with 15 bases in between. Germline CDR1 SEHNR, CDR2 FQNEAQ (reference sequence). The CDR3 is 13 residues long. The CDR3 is CASTPLSRHGYTF. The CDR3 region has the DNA TGTGCCAGCACCCCCCTCTCTCGGCATGGCTACACCTTC.

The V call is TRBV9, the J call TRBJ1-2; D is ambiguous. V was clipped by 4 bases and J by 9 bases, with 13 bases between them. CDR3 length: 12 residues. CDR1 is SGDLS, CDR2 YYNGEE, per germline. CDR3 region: CASSWAGISYTF. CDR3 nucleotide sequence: TGTGCCAGCAGCTGGGCCGGGATTAGCTACACCTTC.

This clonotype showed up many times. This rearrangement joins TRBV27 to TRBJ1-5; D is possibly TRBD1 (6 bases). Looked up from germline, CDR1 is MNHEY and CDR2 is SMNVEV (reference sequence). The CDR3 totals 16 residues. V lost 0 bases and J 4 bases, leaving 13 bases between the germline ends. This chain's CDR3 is CASSLSAGAPNQPQHF. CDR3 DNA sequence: TGTGCCAGCAGTTTATCGGCAGGGGCCCCAAATCAGCCCCAGCATTTT.

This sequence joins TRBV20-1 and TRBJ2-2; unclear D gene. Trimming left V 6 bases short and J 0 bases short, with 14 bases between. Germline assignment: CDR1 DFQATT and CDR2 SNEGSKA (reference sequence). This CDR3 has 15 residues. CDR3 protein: CSASFRTSNTGELFF. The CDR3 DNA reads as TGCAGTGCCTCTTTCCGGACCTCGAACACCGGGGAGCTGTTTTTT.

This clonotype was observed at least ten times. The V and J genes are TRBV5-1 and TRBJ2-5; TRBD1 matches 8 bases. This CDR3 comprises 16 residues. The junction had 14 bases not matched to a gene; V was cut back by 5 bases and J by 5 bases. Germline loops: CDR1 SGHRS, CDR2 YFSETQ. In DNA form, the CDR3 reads TGCGCCAGCAGTGACGGACAGGGCCCGGGGTGGGAGACCCAGTACTTC. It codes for CASSDGQGPGWETQYF. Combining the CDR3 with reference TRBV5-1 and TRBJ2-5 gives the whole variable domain KAGVTQTPRYLIKTRGQQVTLSCSPISGHRSVSWYQQTPGQGLQFLFEYFSETQRNKGNFPGRFSGRQFSNSRSEMNVSTLELGDSALYLCASSDGQGPGWETQYFGPGTRLLVL.

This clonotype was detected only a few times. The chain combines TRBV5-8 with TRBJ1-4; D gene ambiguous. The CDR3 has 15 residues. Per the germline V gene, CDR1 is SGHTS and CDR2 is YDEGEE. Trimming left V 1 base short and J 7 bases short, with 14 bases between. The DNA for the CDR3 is TGTGCCAGCAGCTTGTGGTTTGGGGTGACTGAAAAACTGTTTTTT. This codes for CASSLWFGVTEKLFF.

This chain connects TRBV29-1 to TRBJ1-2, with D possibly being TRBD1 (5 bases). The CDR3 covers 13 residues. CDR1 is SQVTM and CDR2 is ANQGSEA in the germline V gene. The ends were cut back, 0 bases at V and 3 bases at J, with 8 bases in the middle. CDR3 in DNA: TGCAGCGTTGAAGATGCGACAGACTATGGCTACACCTTC. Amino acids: CSVEDATDYGYTF.

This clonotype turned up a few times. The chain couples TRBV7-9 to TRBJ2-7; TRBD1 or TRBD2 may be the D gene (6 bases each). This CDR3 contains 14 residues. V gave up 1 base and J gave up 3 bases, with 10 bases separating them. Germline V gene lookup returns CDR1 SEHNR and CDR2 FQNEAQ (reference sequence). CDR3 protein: CASSLGRGSYEQYF. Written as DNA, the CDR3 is TGTGCCAGCAGCTTAGGGAGGGGGAGCTACGAGCAGTACTTC.

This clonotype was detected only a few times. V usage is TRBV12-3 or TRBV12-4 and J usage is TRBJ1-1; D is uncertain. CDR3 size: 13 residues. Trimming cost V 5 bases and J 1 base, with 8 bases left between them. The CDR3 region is CASSVEKNTEAFF. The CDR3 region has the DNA TGTGCCAGCAGTGTCGAAAAGAACACTGAAGCTTTCTTT.